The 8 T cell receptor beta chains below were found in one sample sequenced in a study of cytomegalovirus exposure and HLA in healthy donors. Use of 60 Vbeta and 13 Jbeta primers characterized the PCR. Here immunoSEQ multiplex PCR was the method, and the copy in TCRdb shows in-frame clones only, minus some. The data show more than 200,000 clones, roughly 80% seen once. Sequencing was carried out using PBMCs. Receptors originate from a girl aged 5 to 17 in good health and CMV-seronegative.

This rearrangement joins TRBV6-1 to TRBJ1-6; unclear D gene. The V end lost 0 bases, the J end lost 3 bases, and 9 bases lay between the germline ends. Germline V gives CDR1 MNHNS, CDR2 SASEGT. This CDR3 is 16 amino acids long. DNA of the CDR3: TGTGCCAGCAGTGAAGCAAACACAATCTATAATTCACCCCTCCACTTT. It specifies CASSEANTIYNSPLHF.

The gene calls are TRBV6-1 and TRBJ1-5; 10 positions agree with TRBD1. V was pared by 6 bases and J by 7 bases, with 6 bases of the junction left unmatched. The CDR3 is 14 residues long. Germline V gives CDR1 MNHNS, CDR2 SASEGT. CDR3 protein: CASRETGGGQPQHF. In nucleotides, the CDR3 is TGTGCCAGCAGAGAGACAGGGGGCGGGCAGCCCCAGCATTTT.

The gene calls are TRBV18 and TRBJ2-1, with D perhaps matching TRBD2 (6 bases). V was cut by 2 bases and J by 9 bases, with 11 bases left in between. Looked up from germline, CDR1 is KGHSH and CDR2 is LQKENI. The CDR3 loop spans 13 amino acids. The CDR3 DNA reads TGTGCCAGCTCACCAGGGGGGTCGGGTGAGCAGTTCTTC. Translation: CASSPGGSGEQFF.

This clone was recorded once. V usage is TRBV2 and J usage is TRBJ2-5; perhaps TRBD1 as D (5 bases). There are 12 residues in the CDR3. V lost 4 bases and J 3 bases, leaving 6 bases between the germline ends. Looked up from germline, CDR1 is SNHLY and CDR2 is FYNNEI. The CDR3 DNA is TGTGCCAGCAGTGTCAGGGAAGAGACCCAGTACTTC. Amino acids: CASSVREETQYF.

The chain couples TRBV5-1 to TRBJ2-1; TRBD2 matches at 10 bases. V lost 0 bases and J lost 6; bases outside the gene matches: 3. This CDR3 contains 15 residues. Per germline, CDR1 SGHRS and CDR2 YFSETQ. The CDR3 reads CASSLVAGGPNEQFF. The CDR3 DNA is TGCGCCAGCAGCTTGGTAGCGGGAGGCCCCAATGAGCAGTTCTTC.

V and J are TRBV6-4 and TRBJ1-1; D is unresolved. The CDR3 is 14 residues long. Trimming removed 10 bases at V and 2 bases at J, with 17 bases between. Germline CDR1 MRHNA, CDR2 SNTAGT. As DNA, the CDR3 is TGTGCCAACGAACCCAAGCGAATAAACACTGAAGCTTTCTTT. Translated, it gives CANEPKRINTEAFF.

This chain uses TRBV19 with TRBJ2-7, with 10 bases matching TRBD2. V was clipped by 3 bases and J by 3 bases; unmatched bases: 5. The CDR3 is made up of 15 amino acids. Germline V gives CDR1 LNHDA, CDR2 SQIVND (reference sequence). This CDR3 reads CASSMSGGENYEQYF. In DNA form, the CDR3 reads TGTGCCAGTAGTATGAGCGGGGGGGAAAACTACGAGCAGTACTTC.

The CDR3 reads CASSPRTSGALSYEQYF. CDR3 coding DNA: TGTGCCAGCAGCCCACGGACTAGCGGGGCCCTATCCTACGAGCAGTACTTC. The J gene is TRBJ2-7, the V gene TRBV9, with 12 bases that match TRBD2. The junction had 9 bases not matched to a gene; V was cut back by 4 bases and J by 1 base. Germline CDR1 is SGDLS and CDR2 is YYNGEE. There are 17 residues in the CDR3.